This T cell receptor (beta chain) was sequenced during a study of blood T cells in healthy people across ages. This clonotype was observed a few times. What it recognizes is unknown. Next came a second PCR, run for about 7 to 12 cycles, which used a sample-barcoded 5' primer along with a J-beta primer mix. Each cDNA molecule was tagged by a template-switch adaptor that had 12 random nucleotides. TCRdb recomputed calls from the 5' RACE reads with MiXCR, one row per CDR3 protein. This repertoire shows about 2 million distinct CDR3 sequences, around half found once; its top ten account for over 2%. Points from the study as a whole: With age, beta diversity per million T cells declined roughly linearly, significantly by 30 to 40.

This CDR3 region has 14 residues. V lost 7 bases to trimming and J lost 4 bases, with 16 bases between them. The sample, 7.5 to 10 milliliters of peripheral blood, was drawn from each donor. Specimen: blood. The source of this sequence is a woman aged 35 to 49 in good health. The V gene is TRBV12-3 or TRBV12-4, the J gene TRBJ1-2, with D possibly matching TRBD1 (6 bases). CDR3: CASNVGGQAYGYTF. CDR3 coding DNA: TGTGCCAGCAATGTTGGGGGGCAAGCCTATGGCTACACCTTC.